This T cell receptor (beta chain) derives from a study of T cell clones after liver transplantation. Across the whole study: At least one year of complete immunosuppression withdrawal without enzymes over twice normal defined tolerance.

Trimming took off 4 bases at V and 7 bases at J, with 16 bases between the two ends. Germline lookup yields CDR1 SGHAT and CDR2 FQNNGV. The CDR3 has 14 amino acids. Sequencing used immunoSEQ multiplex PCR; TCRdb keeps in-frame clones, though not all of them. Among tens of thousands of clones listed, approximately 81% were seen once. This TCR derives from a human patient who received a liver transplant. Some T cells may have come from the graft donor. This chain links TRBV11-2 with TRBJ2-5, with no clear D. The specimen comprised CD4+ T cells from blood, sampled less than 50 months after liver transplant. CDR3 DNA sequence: TGTGCCAGCAGCTCCCGGACCGGATGGAGGACCCAGTACTTC. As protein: CASSSRTGWRTQYF.